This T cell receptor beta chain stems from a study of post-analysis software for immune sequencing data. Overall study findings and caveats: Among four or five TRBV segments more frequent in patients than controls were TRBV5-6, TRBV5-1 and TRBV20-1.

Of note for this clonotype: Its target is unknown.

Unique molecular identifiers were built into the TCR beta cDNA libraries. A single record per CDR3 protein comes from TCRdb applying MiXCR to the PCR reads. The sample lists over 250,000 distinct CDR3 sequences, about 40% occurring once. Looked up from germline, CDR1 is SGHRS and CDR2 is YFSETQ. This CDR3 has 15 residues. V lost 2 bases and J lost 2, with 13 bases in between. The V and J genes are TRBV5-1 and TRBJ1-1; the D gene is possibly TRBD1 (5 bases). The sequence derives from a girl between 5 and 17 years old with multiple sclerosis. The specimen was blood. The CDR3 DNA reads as TGCGCCAGCAGCTTAGCCCAGGGCCCCAACACTGAAGCTTTCTTT. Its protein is CASSLAQGPNTEAFF.